The rows below give T cell receptor beta chains drawn from one sample of a study of blood T cell repertoires in COVID-19. Data came from immunoSEQ multiplex PCR; TCRdb stores just in-frame clones and leaves some out. The data hold 250,000 to 300,000 clones, with about 90% observed a single time. The sequencing sample was made of peripheral blood. Receptors were obtained from a woman aged 25 to 45 with COVID-19, enrolled during active disease. CDR3s include the opening cysteine and the closing phenylalanine or tryptophan. D genes are given only for firm matches. Only some rows state a clone size, as once, few, many or a class for expanded clones.

j_call	v_call	d_call	clone_size	cdr3_nt	cdr3_aa
TRBJ1-6	TRBV6-2/TRBV6-3	-	-	TGTGCCAGCAGTTATGCGGCGGGGGCGGATAATTCACCCCTCCACTTT	CASSYAAGADNSPLHF
TRBJ1-4	TRBV5-1	TRBD1	-	TGCGCCAGCAGCAATTCCGGGACAGGTTTCGAAAAACTGTTTTTT	CASSNSGTGFEKLFF
TRBJ2-5	TRBV5-1	-	-	TGCGCCAGCAGCTACCCGAGGGGGGGCCAAGAGACCCAGTACTTC	CASSYPRGGQETQYF
TRBJ2-1	TRBV27	-	-	TGTGCCAGCAGTTACCGGACATACCCCAGGGGCAATGAGCAGTTCTTC	CASSYRTYPRGNEQFF
TRBJ1-3	TRBV6-5	-	-	TGTGCCAGCAGTTACCGGAACACCATATATTTT	CASSYRNTIYF
TRBJ2-5	TRBV29-1	-	-	TGCAGCGTCAACACGGGGAGAGAGACCCAGTACTTC	CSVNTGRETQYF
TRBJ1-2	TRBV29-1	-	-	TGCAGCGTTCGAGGAGCAGCTAACTATGGCTACACCTTC	CSVRGAANYGYTF
TRBJ2-5	TRBV25-1	TRBD2	-	TGTGCCAGCAGTGAGGGGAGGCGGGGGGGAGAAGAGACCCAGTACTTC	CASSEGRRGGEETQYF
TRBJ2-2	TRBV19	-	-	TGTGCCAGTAGTGTTCGAGCGCCGGCGAACACCGGGGAGCTGTTTTTT	CASSVRAPANTGELFF
TRBJ1-2	TRBV7-2	-	-	TGTGCCAGCAGCGACGCCGGGACACGCTCTAACTATGGCTACACCTTC	CASSDAGTRSNYGYTF
TRBJ1-2	TRBV28	-	-	TGTGCCAGCAGTTTCGGCGGGCCGAACTATGGCTACACCTTC	CASSFGGPNYGYTF
TRBJ1-1	TRBV19	-	-	TGTGCCAGTAGCCACCCAACAGGGTTTACTGAAGCTTTCTTT	CASSHPTGFTEAFF
TRBJ2-2	TRBV7-9	TRBD2	-	TGTGCCAGCAGCCAACTAGCGGGGAAAAACACCGGGGAGCTGTTTTTT	CASSQLAGKNTGELFF
TRBJ2-5	TRBV5-1	-	-	TGCGCCAGCAGCGACATACACCGGGACTACCAAGAGACCCAGTACTTC	CASSDIHRDYQETQYF
TRBJ1-4	TRBV7-2	TRBD1	-	TGTGCCAGCAGCCCTTATTACAGGGGGAGGGGTGAAAAACTGTTTTTT	CASSPYYRGRGEKLFF
TRBJ1-5	TRBV6-1	TRBD1	-	TGTGCCAGCAGTGAAAGAGGACAGGGACAAAATCAGCCCCAGCATTTT	CASSERGQGQNQPQHF
TRBJ2-1	TRBV12-5	TRBD2	-	TGTGCTAGTGGTTTGGTGACTAGCTCCCCTGGTCGAGATGAGCAGTTCTTC	CASGLVTSSPGRDEQFF
TRBJ2-1	TRBV3-1/TRBV3-2	TRBD1	-	TGTGCCAGCGAGGCGGACAGGGCTCGTGAGCAGTTCTTC	CASEADRAREQFF
TRBJ2-7	TRBV4-1	-	-	TGCGCCAGCAGCCAAGTTCCAGGGGACTACGAGCAGTACTTC	CASSQVPGDYEQYF
TRBJ2-2	TRBV3-1/TRBV3-2	TRBD1	-	TGTGCCAGCAGCCGCTCCCGCAATAGGGGGCTGGGGACCGGGGAGCTGTTTTTT	CASSRSRNRGLGTGELFF
TRBJ1-2	TRBV2	-	-	TGTGCCAGCAGTGTTGGGTTGGACACCCTGAACTATGGCTACACCTTC	CASSVGLDTLNYGYTF
TRBJ2-3	TRBV5-4	-	-	TGTGCCAGCAGCTTCGAGGGAAACTCAGATACGCAGTATTTT	CASSFEGNSDTQYF
TRBJ2-3	TRBV13	TRBD2	once	TGTGCCAGCAGCTTAATTCGTATCGAGAAGCGGGGTAGTACAGATACGCAGTATTTT	CASSLIRIEKRGSTDTQYF
TRBJ1-2	TRBV19	-	once	TGTGCCAGCGCGGAGGGCCTAGGGTATGGCTACACCTTC	CASAEGLGYGYTF
TRBJ2-7	TRBV20-1	-	-	TGCAGTGCTAGTCAGTTGGAGGTTCCCTACGAGCAGTACTTC	CSASQLEVPYEQYF
TRBJ1-1	TRBV5-1	-	-	TGCGCCAGCAGCTTGGGGAGTAACACTGAAGCTTTCTTT	CASSLGSNTEAFF
TRBJ2-3	TRBV6-5	TRBD1	-	TGTGCCAGCAGTATTCGACAGGGGGCGGAAGATACGCAGTATTTT	CASSIRQGAEDTQYF
TRBJ2-7	TRBV5-1	TRBD2	-	TGCGCCAGCAGCCCGGGGGGGGCAGAGAGTTACGAGCAGTACTTC	CASSPGGAESYEQYF
TRBJ2-5	TRBV29-1	-	-	TGCAGCACCCTCTGGCGGCAAGAGACCCAGTACTTC	CSTLWRQETQYF
TRBJ2-4	TRBV19	TRBD1	once	TGTGCCAGTAGTCTCCGGACAGGGACAGCCAAAAACATTCAGTACTTC	CASSLRTGTAKNIQYF
TRBJ1-4	TRBV11-2	-	-	TGTGCCAGCAGCCCCGGGGTTAATGAAAAACTGTTTTTT	CASSPGVNEKLFF
TRBJ2-2	TRBV5-1	-	-	TGCGCCAGCCGTCACACCGGGGAGCTGTTTTTT	CASRHTGELFF
TRBJ1-1	TRBV28	-	-	TGTGCCAGCAGTTCAGTAAACACTGAAGCTTTCTTT	CASSSVNTEAFF
TRBJ2-1	TRBV2	-	-	TGTGCCAGCAGCAGGAGAGGACTCAATGAGCAGTTCTTC	CASSRRGLNEQFF
TRBJ2-6	TRBV5-8	-	few	TGTGCCTCCGGGGACTTAACAGGGGCCAACGTCCTGACTTTC	CASGDLTGANVLTF
TRBJ2-5	TRBV19	-	once	TGTGCCAGTGGTCCCTTGACTCAAGAGACCCAGTACTTC	CASGPLTQETQYF
TRBJ1-5	TRBV5-4	-	-	TGTGCCAGCAGCTTGGGTGGCGGGGGGCGCGGAGGCAATCAGCCCCAGCATTTT	CASSLGGGGRGGNQPQHF
TRBJ1-3	TRBV25-1	-	-	TGTGCCAGCAGTGAATATGGAGGGCCCTCTGGAAACACCATATATTTT	CASSEYGGPSGNTIYF
TRBJ2-7	TRBV7-8	-	-	TGTGCCAGCAGCCAGGCCGGGTTCTACGAGCAGTACTTC	CASSQAGFYEQYF
TRBJ2-7	TRBV2	-	-	TGTGCCAGCAGCAGCTCCTACGAGCAGTACTTC	CASSSSYEQYF
TRBJ1-1	TRBV7-9	-	-	TGTGCCAGCAGCCAACCGGGGGTCGCTGAAGCTTTCTTT	CASSQPGVAEAFF
TRBJ2-1	TRBV27	-	-	TGTGCCAGCACTGTATGGGTAGGGGCCTACAATGAGCAGTTCTTC	CASTVWVGAYNEQFF
TRBJ2-1	TRBV7-2	TRBD2	-	TGTGCCAGCACCCCCGGGGGGGGCCACTCCTACAATGAGCAGTTCTTC	CASTPGGGHSYNEQFF
TRBJ2-3	TRBV30	-	-	TGTGCCTGGAGTGGAGGGGGGGCAGATACGCAGTATTTT	CAWSGGGADTQYF
TRBJ1-6	TRBV5-1	-	-	TGCGCCAGCAGCTTGTCGCAGGGAGGGAATTCACCCCTCCACTTT	CASSLSQGGNSPLHF
TRBJ1-5	TRBV27	TRBD1	-	TGTGCCAGCAGCCCGAATGACAGGGCTAATCAGCCCCAGCATTTT	CASSPNDRANQPQHF
TRBJ2-7	TRBV11-2	-	-	TGTGCCAGCAGCTTAGGGCCCGGGGTTCCCTACGAGCAGTACTTC	CASSLGPGVPYEQYF
TRBJ2-1	TRBV28	TRBD2	-	TGTGCCAGCAGCCTCCCGGGACTAGCGGGGATGGAGTTCTTC	CASSLPGLAGMEFF
TRBJ2-7	TRBV5-1	TRBD1	few	TGCGCCAGCAGCCCGGCAGGGGGCTCTTCCTACGAGCAGTACTTC	CASSPAGGSSYEQYF
TRBJ1-1	TRBV19	TRBD1	-	TGTGCCACCCGGACAGGGAGGTTGGATTTTCTTATTAGCACTGAAGCTTTCTTT	CATRTGRLDFLISTEAFF
TRBJ1-1	TRBV6-5	-	-	TGTGCCAGCAGTTACTCGAGGGCAGTGAACACTGAAGCTTTCTTT	CASSYSRAVNTEAFF
TRBJ2-7	TRBV5-6	TRBD1	-	TGTGCCAGCAGCAGCGGACAGGCGTACTCCTACGAGCAGTACTTC	CASSSGQAYSYEQYF
TRBJ1-1	TRBV5-6	-	-	TGTGCCAGCAGCTTGAGGGGGGAAGCTTTCTTT	CASSLRGEAFF
TRBJ1-1	TRBV23-1	TRBD1	-	TGCGCCAGCAGCGGCAGGGGGGAGACTGAAGCTTTCTTT	CASSGRGETEAFF
TRBJ2-1	TRBV18	TRBD2	-	TGTGCCAGCTCACCTAGCGGGGCGCTTTTCTTC	CASSPSGALFF
TRBJ2-1	TRBV6-5	TRBD1	-	TGTGCCAGCAGTCCCGGGACAGGTAATTACAATGAGCAGTTCTTC	CASSPGTGNYNEQFF
TRBJ2-7	TRBV27	-	-	TGTGCCAGCAGTTTCGGTAGCGAGCAGTACTTC	CASSFGSEQYF
TRBJ1-2	TRBV7-9	-	-	TGTGCCAGCAGCTTGCCTGGACAGAGCTATGGCTACACCTTC	CASSLPGQSYGYTF
TRBJ1-1	TRBV4-1	-	-	TGCGCCAGCAGCCAAGAAGACAGACGGAACACTGAAGCTTTCTTT	CASSQEDRRNTEAFF